This T cell receptor (beta chain) came from a study of type 1 regulatory T cells. Across the whole study: T-allo10 is an in vitro-generated, Tr1-enriched CD4 T cell product specific for alloantigen.

TCRdb fed the reads into MiXCR, producing one record per CDR3 protein. This table has tens of thousands of distinct CDR3 sequences, roughly 60% appearing once. With regard to this clonotype: The antigen is not known.

Regarding the study as a whole: Compared with non-Tr1 cells, Tr1 cells showed a narrower TCR repertoire.

Per the germline V gene, CDR1 is MNHEY and CDR2 is SMNVEV (reference sequence). Trimming stripped 5 bases from V and 0 bases from J, with 16 bases between. This CDR3 has 17 amino acids. The sequenced sample consisted of cultured non-Tr1 T cells, either the whole culture or a sorted T cell fraction (not recorded which). The chain couples TRBV27 to TRBJ2-2, with D tentatively TRBD2 (6 bases). This TCR was sampled from a human donor in good health. CDR3 nucleotide sequence: TGTGCCAGCAGTCCTTGGGGAGCGGGCCCGAACACCGGGGAGCTGTTTTTT. It codes for CASSPWGAGPNTGELFF.